A single sample gave rise to the 9 T cell receptor beta chains below, sequenced in a study of OX40 agonist ivuxolimab in advanced cancers. Libraries were prepared by immunoSEQ multiplex PCR; TCRdb keeps only in-frame clonotypes and omits some of them. The sample includes about 93,000 clones, around 90% of them seen just once. The starting material was CD4+ or CD8+ T cells sorted from blood, obtained in a trial of the OX40 agonist ivuxolimab. The receptor set was obtained from an adult with an advanced solid tumor such as melanoma, head and neck, liver or kidney cancer.

The chain links TRBV11-2 to TRBJ1-3; TRBD1 aligns across 8 bases. V was pared by 4 bases and J by 4 bases, with 6 bases of the junction left unmatched. This CDR3 region has 15 residues. Germline values: CDR1 SGHAT, CDR2 FQNNGV. CDR3 in DNA: TGTGCCAGCAGCTCACAACGGGACAGGGGAAACACCATATATTTT. It is translated as CASSSQRDRGNTIYF.

The chain couples TRBV19 to TRBJ2-1, with TRBD1 matching 7 bases. The V gene end was trimmed by 5 bases and the J gene end by 7 bases; junction bases not matched to a gene: 8. Germline CDR1 is LNHDA and CDR2 is SQIVND (reference sequence). This CDR3 is built from 14 residues. CDR3: CASSRQGVGNEQFF. CDR3 nucleotide sequence: TGTGCCAGTAGTCGACAGGGTGTCGGGAATGAGCAGTTCTTC.

This sequence joins TRBV10-1 and TRBJ2-7; D not resolved. V dropped 6 bases and J dropped 0 bases, with 15 bases sitting between them. CDR1 WNHNN and CDR2 SYGVQD come from the germline V gene (reference sequence). This CDR3 has 15 residues. DNA of the CDR3: TGCGCCAGCAGCCCATCGGACGTCGGCTCCTACGAGCAGTACTTC. This codes for CASSPSDVGSYEQYF.

The chain recombines TRBV6-6 with TRBJ2-7; the D call may be TRBD1 or TRBD2 (6 bases each). This CDR3 has 15 amino acids. The V gene's germline CDR1 is MNHNY and CDR2 SVGAGI (reference sequence). V lost 6 bases, J lost 2 bases, and 17 bases lay in between. The CDR3: CASRFTTGGPYEQYF. The CDR3 bases are TGTGCCAGCAGGTTCACTACCGGGGGCCCCTACGAGCAGTACTTC.

CDR3 sequence (DNA): TGTGCCAGTAGTATTCGTGCAGGGAACTATGGCTACACCTTC. This sequence encodes CASSIRAGNYGYTF. The chain links TRBV19 to TRBJ1-2; D possibly corresponds to TRBD1 (5 bases). V lost 3 bases to trimming and J lost 2 bases, with 10 bases between them. This CDR3 has 14 residues. The germline CDR1 and CDR2 sequences are LNHDA and SQIVND (reference sequence).

The rearrangement links TRBV25-1 to TRBJ1-1; D is ambiguous. CDR3 size: 14 residues. Germline assignment: CDR1 MGHDK and CDR2 SYGVNS. V was pared by 2 bases and J by 4 bases, with 11 bases between. The CDR3 nucleotides read TGTGCCAGCAGTGAAGATGGGGAACGCACTGAAGCTTTCTTT. Protein: CASSEDGERTEAFF.

The chain links TRBV11-3 to TRBJ2-1; D may be TRBD1 or TRBD2 (5 bases each). Trimming removed 4 bases at V and 9 bases at J, with 34 bases between. Germline V gene sequence: CDR1 SGHNT, CDR2 YENEEA. The CDR3 contains 20 residues. The CDR3 sequence is CASSSLTGPGSRIGALEQFF. In DNA form, the CDR3 reads TGTGCCAGCAGCTCTCTAACGGGCCCCGGGTCGCGGATCGGGGCCCTTGAGCAGTTCTTC. The full variable domain, its missing parts supplied by reference TRBV11-3 and TRBJ2-1, is EAGVVQSPRYKIIEKKQPVAFWCNPISGHNTLYWYLQNLGQGPELLIRYENEEAVDDSQLPKDRFSAERLKGVDSTLKIQPAELGDSAVYLCASSSLTGPGSRIGALEQFFGPGTRLTVL.

V is TRBV28 and J is TRBJ1-1; 8 bases match TRBD1. The CDR3 totals 13 residues. V shed 6 bases and J 4 bases; nucleotides not matched to a gene: 4. CDR1 and CDR2 from the germline V gene are MDHEN and SYDVKM. CDR3 sequence reads: CASRLGQGTEAFF. CDR3 nucleotides: TGTGCCAGCAGACTAGGACAGGGCACTGAAGCTTTCTTT.

The gene calls are TRBV4-1 and TRBJ1-4, with D perhaps TRBD1 (6 bases). The CDR3 has 21 residues. Germline V gene lookup returns CDR1 MGHRA and CDR2 YSYEKL. V was cut by 0 bases and J by 0 bases, with 23 bases left in between. The CDR3 DNA reads TGCGCCAGCAGCCAAGAAGCACAGGGAAGCAGCGGATGGGCAACTAATGAAAAACTGTTTTTT. It specifies CASSQEAQGSSGWATNEKLFF.